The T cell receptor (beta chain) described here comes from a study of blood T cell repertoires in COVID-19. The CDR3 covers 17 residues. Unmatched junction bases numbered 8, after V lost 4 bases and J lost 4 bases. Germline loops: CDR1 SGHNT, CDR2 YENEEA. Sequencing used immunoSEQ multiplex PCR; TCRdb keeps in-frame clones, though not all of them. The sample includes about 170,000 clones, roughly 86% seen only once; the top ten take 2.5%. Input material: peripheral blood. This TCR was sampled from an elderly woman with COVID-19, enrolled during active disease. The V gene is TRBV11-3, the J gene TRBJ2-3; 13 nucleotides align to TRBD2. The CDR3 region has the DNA TGTGCCAGCAGCTCCGGGACTAGCGGGACCCCCGCAGATACGCAGTATTTT. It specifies CASSSGTSGTPADTQYF.